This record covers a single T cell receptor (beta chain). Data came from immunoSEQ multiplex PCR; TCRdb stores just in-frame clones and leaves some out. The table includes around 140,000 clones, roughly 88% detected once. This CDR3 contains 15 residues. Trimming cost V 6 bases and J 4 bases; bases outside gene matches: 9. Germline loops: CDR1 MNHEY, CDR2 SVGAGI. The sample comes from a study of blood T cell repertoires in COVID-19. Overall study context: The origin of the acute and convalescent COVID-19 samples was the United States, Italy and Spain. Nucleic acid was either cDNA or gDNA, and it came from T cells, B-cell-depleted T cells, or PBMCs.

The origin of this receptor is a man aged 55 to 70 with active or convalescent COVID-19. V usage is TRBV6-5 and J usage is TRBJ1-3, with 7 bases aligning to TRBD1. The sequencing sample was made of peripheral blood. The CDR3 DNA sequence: TGTGCCAGCAGCGTAGGGGGCTCGAGGGGAAACACCATATATTTT. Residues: CASSVGGSRGNTIYF.